This is a list of T cell receptor beta chains from one sample in a study of blood T cell repertoires in COVID-19. Assay used: immunoSEQ multiplex PCR; TCRdb lists only in-frame clones, some missing. The sample yields about 83,000 clones, about 90% seen once. Sequenced sample: peripheral blood. These receptors were obtained from a human donor in a cohort sampled during active COVID-19. Each CDR3 is given with its conserved first and last residue. Fields, in order: D gene, J gene, V gene, clone size, CDR3 DNA, CDR3 protein. D genes are given only for firm matches. Only part of the rows carry a size: once, few, many, or a class if the clone is expanded.

>-|TRBJ2-3|TRBV18|-
TGTGCCAGCTCACCACTAGATAGCACAGATACGCAGTATTTT
CASSPLDSTDTQYF
>-|TRBJ1-5|TRBV6-2/TRBV6-3|few
TGTGCCAGCAGTCAGGGGACACGCAATCAGCCCCAGCATTTT
CASSQGTRNQPQHF
>TRBD1|TRBJ2-3|TRBV18|-
TGTGCCAGCTCACCTCTGGGACAGGGGGCGTACAACCGTAACACAGATACGCAGTATTTT
CASSPLGQGAYNRNTDTQYF
>-|TRBJ2-1|TRBV4-3|-
TGCGCCAGCAGCCAAGACCTACGCTCCTACAATGAGCAGTTCTTC
CASSQDLRSYNEQFF
>TRBD1|TRBJ2-3|TRBV20-1|-
TGCAGTGCTAGTACAGGGGGCATTGATACGCAGTATTTT
CSASTGGIDTQYF
>TRBD2|TRBJ2-7|TRBV18|-
TGTGCCAGCGGCTCTGGGCGGGGGAGCTCCTACGAGCAGTACTTC
CASGSGRGSSYEQYF
>-|TRBJ2-2|TRBV5-6|-
TGTGCCAGCAGCTTCGACAGAGCCACCGGGGAGCTGTTTTTT
CASSFDRATGELFF
>TRBD1|TRBJ1-1|TRBV7-2|-
TGTGCCAGCAGCTTTGACAGGGGGGACACTGAAGCTTTCTTT
CASSFDRGDTEAFF
>TRBD1|TRBJ1-3|TRBV5-1|-
TGCGCCAGCAGCCCCGGACAGGGAGGAAACACCATATATTTT
CASSPGQGGNTIYF
>-|TRBJ1-4|TRBV19|-
TGTGCCAGTAGACCTACAGGGACAACTAATGAAAAACTGTTTTTT
CASRPTGTTNEKLFF
>TRBD2|TRBJ2-7|TRBV28|once
TGTGCCAGCTATTCCCAGCGGGACCTGGAGCAGTACTTC
CASYSQRDLEQYF
>-|TRBJ1-1|TRBV7-9|-
TGTGCCAGCAGCCGAACCGGGGGAGGAGCTTTCTTT
CASSRTGGGAFF
>-|TRBJ1-1|TRBV19|-
TGTGCCAGTAGGAGGACAAGGAACACTGAAGCTTTCTTT
CASRRTRNTEAFF
>TRBD2|TRBJ2-3|TRBV19|-
TGTGCCAGCTCAGGGACTAGCGGTACAGATACGCAGTATTTT
CASSGTSGTDTQYF
>TRBD2|TRBJ2-1|TRBV25-1|-
TGTGCCAGCAGTGCCCTTCGAGCGGGACGTACCTACAATGAGCAGTTCTTC
CASSALRAGRTYNEQFF
>TRBD2|TRBJ2-5|TRBV9|-
TGTGCCAGCAGCGTAGGTTTCAGCGGGAGGGCCGAGGAGACCCAGTACTTC
CASSVGFSGRAEETQYF
>TRBD2|TRBJ2-1|TRBV4-2|-
TGTGCCAGCAGCCTGAACCCGGGACTACCATACAATGAGCAGTTCTTC
CASSLNPGLPYNEQFF
>-|TRBJ1-1|TRBV6-6|-
TGTGCCAGCACTAAACAGGAGATGAACACTGAAGCTTTCTTT
CASTKQEMNTEAFF
>-|TRBJ2-2|TRBV12-3/TRBV12-4|-
TGTGCCAGCAGACGGATGACTGGGGGGGAGCTGTTTTTT
CASRRMTGGELFF
>-|TRBJ2-1|TRBV5-4|-
TGTGCCAGCAGACCCGAACAGGGCCGGTACAATGAGCAGTTCTTC
CASRPEQGRYNEQFF
>TRBD1|TRBJ1-2|TRBV7-2|-
TGTGCCAGCAGCTTACTCCTAATATCACTCGGACAGGGCGGAGGCTACACCTTC
CASSLLLISLGQGGGYTF
>-|TRBJ2-5|TRBV5-1|-
TGCGCCAGCAGCTTGGTACCCCTAGCGATAGGTCGAGAGACCCAGTACTTC
CASSLVPLAIGRETQYF
>TRBD1|TRBJ1-3|TRBV6-6|-
TGTGCCAGCAGCCGACGCACCGGGACAGGGGGCATGGGTGGAAACACCATATATTTT
CASSRRTGTGGMGGNTIYF
>-|TRBJ1-4|TRBV18|-
TGTGCCAGCTCACTTCCAAGGGGCACGGAAAAACTGTTTTTT
CASSLPRGTEKLFF
>-|TRBJ1-1|TRBV5-1|-
TGCGCCAGCAGCGGGGGACATTTGAACACTGAAGCTTTCTTT
CASSGGHLNTEAFF
>TRBD2|TRBJ2-7|TRBV7-9|few
TGTGCCAGCAGCTTACTAGCGGGATCCTACGAGCAGTACTTC
CASSLLAGSYEQYF
>-|TRBJ1-2|TRBV28|-
TGTGCCAGCAGTTTTGGGGCCCAGAACTATGGCTACACCTTC
CASSFGAQNYGYTF
>-|TRBJ2-5|TRBV11-1|-
TGTGCCAGCAGCTCTGGGGGGATTGAGACCCAGTACTTC
CASSSGGIETQYF
>TRBD1|TRBJ1-5|TRBV18|few
TGTGCCAGCTCACCCGTGTGGACAGGGGGAAGCAATCAGCCCCAGCATTTT
CASSPVWTGGSNQPQHF
>-|TRBJ2-1|TRBV7-2|once
TGTGCCAGCAGCTCCCGAAGGCGGGATGCCTACAATGAGCAGTTCTTC
CASSSRRRDAYNEQFF
>-|TRBJ2-7|TRBV12-3/TRBV12-4|-
TGTGCCAGCAGTTCCCACTCCTCCTACGAGCAGTACTTC
CASSSHSSYEQYF
>-|TRBJ1-4|TRBV19|-
TGTGCCAGTAGTATAGAAGATGGATCGGGGGGACTGTTTTTT
CASSIEDGSGGLFF
>TRBD2|TRBJ2-2|TRBV2|few
TGTGCCAGCAGTCCTGGACTAGCGGGAGGGAACACCGGGGAGCTGTTTTTT
CASSPGLAGGNTGELFF
>-|TRBJ1-3|TRBV11-2|-
TGTGCCAGCAGCGAGGCAGGGCTCACCTCTGGAAACACCATATATTTT
CASSEAGLTSGNTIYF
>TRBD1|TRBJ1-1|TRBV6-5|-
TGTGCCAGCAGTTACCCTGGACAGGGGAACACTGAAGCTTTCTTT
CASSYPGQGNTEAFF
>-|TRBJ2-7|TRBV12-3/TRBV12-4|-
TGTGCCAGCAGTGCGAAGACACGCTACGAGCAGTACTTC
CASSAKTRYEQYF
>TRBD1|TRBJ1-2|TRBV19|-
TGTGCCAGTAGTCGGACAGGGACAAACTATGGCTACACCTTC
CASSRTGTNYGYTF
>-|TRBJ1-2|TRBV5-1|-
TGCGCCAGCAGCTTGGAAGGGGATGGCTACACCTTC
CASSLEGDGYTF
>TRBD1|TRBJ2-3|TRBV7-3|-
TGTGCCAGCAGCGCTGTAGGGGGCGGGGATACGCAGTATTTT
CASSAVGGGDTQYF
>-|TRBJ2-5|TRBV9|-
TGTGCCAGCAGCCCGGACAGTAACCAAGAGACCCAGTACTTC
CASSPDSNQETQYF
>-|TRBJ2-2|TRBV2|-
TGTGCCAGCAGTGCCTCGAACACCGGGGAGCTGTTTTTT
CASSASNTGELFF
>-|TRBJ1-2|TRBV2|-
TGTGCCAGCAGTCCCCGGACAGAAAACTATGGCTACACCTTC
CASSPRTENYGYTF